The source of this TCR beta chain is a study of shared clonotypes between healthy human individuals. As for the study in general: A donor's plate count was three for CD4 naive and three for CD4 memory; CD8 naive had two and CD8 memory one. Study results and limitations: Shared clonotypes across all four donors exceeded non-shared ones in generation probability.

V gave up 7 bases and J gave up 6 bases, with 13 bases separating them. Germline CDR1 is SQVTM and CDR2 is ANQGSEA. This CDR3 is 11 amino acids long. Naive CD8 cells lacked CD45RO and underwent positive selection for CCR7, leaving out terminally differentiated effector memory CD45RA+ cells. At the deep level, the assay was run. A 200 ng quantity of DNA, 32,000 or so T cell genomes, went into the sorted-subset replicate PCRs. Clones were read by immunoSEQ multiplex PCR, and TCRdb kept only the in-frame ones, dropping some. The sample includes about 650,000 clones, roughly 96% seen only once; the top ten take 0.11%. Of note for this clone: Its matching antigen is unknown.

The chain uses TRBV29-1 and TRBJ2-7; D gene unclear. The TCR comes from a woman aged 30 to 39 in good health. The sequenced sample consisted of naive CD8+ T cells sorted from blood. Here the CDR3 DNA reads TGCAGCGCCGCGAGTAGTGGCGAGCAGTACTTC. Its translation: CSAASSGEQYF.